This T cell receptor beta chain originates from a study of blood T cell repertoires in COVID-19. Study background: Acute and convalescent COVID-19 samples came from the United States, Italy and Spain. PBMCs, B-cell-depleted T cells, or T cells provided the cDNA or gDNA that made up the material.

Original processing notes: Reference gene primer amplification gave estimated nucleated cell counts. Generated by immunoSEQ multiplex PCR, the TCRdb table keeps only in-frame clones and is missing some. The DNA gave D and trimming, while V, J and clone size come from that table. Seen here are under 300,000 clones, around 86% observed once, and the top ten hold less than 3%. The CDR3 is 14 amino acids. Trimming took 6 bases from V and 1 from J, leaving 15 bases between them. Germline V gene lookup returns CDR1 SQVTM and CDR2 ANQGSEA. The TCR comes from a woman aged 25 to 39 with active or convalescent COVID-19. The chain combines TRBV29-1 with TRBJ1-1; D is possibly TRBD1 (5 bases). What was sequenced was peripheral blood. CDR3 in amino acids: CSVGRGVSNTEAFF. The CDR3 region has the DNA TGCAGCGTAGGGCGGGGGGTTTCGAACACTGAAGCTTTCTTT.